This T cell receptor beta chain is drawn from a study of regulatory dendritic cells for organ transplantation. Study findings and constraints: Mature dendritic cells appeared to drive more memory CD8+ clonal expansion than regulatory ones.

The CDR3 has 19 residues. Germline CDR1 SSHAT, CDR2 FNYEAQ (reference sequence). Turning to this clone: Its antigen remains unknown. One junction end does not reproduce the germline sequence, and a read error may be involved.

TCRdb keeps only in-frame clones here, not all; method: immunoSEQ multiplex PCR. The table includes more than 10,000 clones, roughly nine tenths detected once. CFSE-labeled sorted T cells met regulatory or mature dendritic cells for approximately 5 days. The V call is TRBV7-7, the J call TRBJ2-7; 12 bases line up with TRBD2. The sample comprised naive CD8+ T cells from blood cultured with dendritic cells. Regarding subset: CD45RA+ naive T cells. The clonotype originates from a human donor in good health. DNA for the CDR3: TGTGCTAGCAGCTTTCGGATATTGACTAGCGGGAGTATCGCCTGCGAGCAGTACTTC. Amino acid sequence: CASSFRILTSGSIACEQYF.